These T cell receptor beta chains were read from a single sample in a study of shared clonotypes between healthy human individuals. The protocol was immunoSEQ multiplex PCR, while the TCRdb copy is restricted to in-frame clones and leaves out a portion. The table shows some 2,500,000 clones, with approximately 94% occurring only once. The specimen sequenced was naive CD4+ T cells from PBMCs. These receptors came from a man aged 18-30 years in good health. Some clones in this sample may be carry-over from other donors' samples. CDR3s include the opening cysteine and the closing phenylalanine or tryptophan. Each record gives: V gene, J gene, clone size, D gene, CDR3 DNA, CDR3 protein. The D gene is left open where the match is weak. Clone size is not always given. Where it is, it says once, few, many or a class for expanded clones.

TRBV4-1	TRBJ2-1	-	TRBD2	TGCGCCAGCAGCCCTCTAGCGGGAGGCGTCAATGAGCAGTTCTTC	CASSPLAGGVNEQFF
TRBV30	TRBJ1-4	few	-	TGTGCCTGGAGTATAGCGGGTGGACTGTTTTTT	CAWSIAGGLFF
TRBV27	TRBJ1-1	-	-	TGTGCCAGCAGGATAGGGACACCGAACACTGAAGCTTTCTTT	CASRIGTPNTEAFF
TRBV6-5	TRBJ2-3	-	-	TGTGCCAGCAGTTACCCAGGCACAGATACGCAGTATTTT	CASSYPGTDTQYF
TRBV29-1	TRBJ2-7	-	TRBD1	TGCAGCGTTGAATCCGGACAGGGGGCGGGGGAGCAGTACTTC	CSVESGQGAGEQYF
TRBV27	TRBJ1-5	-	-	TGTGCCAGCAGTTTTCTAGGCCGTAGCAATCAGCCCCAGCATTTT	CASSFLGRSNQPQHF
TRBV7-6	TRBJ1-3	-	-	TGTGCCAGCAGCTTATTGGCGGGACGAGCGAGGGGAAACACCATATATTTT	CASSLLAGRARGNTIYF
TRBV28	TRBJ1-1	-	-	TGTGCCAGCAGTCCTCCCGGGGGGGGACTCGACCCCCTGGCTGAAGCTTTCTTT	CASSPPGGGLDPLAEAFF
TRBV7-9	TRBJ2-4	-	-	TGTGCCAGCAGCTTGGCTGGTGTCAGGGACATTCAGTACTTC	CASSLAGVRDIQYF
TRBV7-2	TRBJ1-3	-	TRBD1	TGTGCCAGCAGCTCCCAGGGGGCTGGAAACACCATATATTTT	CASSSQGAGNTIYF
TRBV6-1	TRBJ1-6	-	TRBD1	TGTGCCAGCAGTGAGGTTGGACAGGGGGGTTCACCCCTCCACTTT	CASSEVGQGGSPLHF
TRBV28	TRBJ2-7	-	-	TGTGCCAGCAGTTTAGGGGCTTTTGGGCCCTCCTACGAGCAGTACTTC	CASSLGAFGPSYEQYF
TRBV6-6	TRBJ2-1	-	-	TGTGCCAGCAGTTGGGGGACGGTGGATGAGCAGTTCTTC	CASSWGTVDEQFF
TRBV4-1	TRBJ1-5	-	-	TGCGCCAGCAGCCAAGATCCCGGACAGAGAAACAATCAGCCCCAGCATTTT	CASSQDPGQRNNQPQHF
TRBV4-2	TRBJ2-7	-	TRBD1	TGTGCCAGCAGCAAAGGGGCGCAGGGGGCGTACGAGCAGTACTTC	CASSKGAQGAYEQYF
TRBV30	TRBJ1-3	-	-	TGTGCCTGGAGTGTACGGGGTCCGGGACACATAAACACCATATATTTT	CAWSVRGPGHINTIYF
TRBV5-1	TRBJ1-4	-	TRBD1	TGCGCCAGCAGCTCAATGACAGGGACTAATGAAAAACTGTTTTTT	CASSSMTGTNEKLFF
TRBV5-1	TRBJ2-5	-	-	TGCGCCAGCAGCCGGGGACAAGAGACCCAGTACTTC	CASSRGQETQYF
TRBV5-8	TRBJ2-5	-	-	TGTGCCAGCAGGATTATAGAGACCCAGTACTTC	CASRIIETQYF
TRBV11-3	TRBJ2-1	-	TRBD2	TGTGCCAGCAGCCGCGGGACTAGCCACCATGAGCAGTTCTTC	CASSRGTSHHEQFF
TRBV14	TRBJ2-6	-	-	TGTGCCAGCCGCAACTCTGGGGCCAACGTCCTGACTTTC	CASRNSGANVLTF
TRBV4-2	TRBJ2-3	-	TRBD1	TGTGCCAGCAGCCCCACAGACGGGCAGGGGGTCACAGATACGCAGTATTTT	CASSPTDGQGVTDTQYF
TRBV7-7	TRBJ2-1	-	-	TGTGCCAGCAGCACGGGACAAAACAATGAGCAGTTCTTC	CASSTGQNNEQFF
TRBV19	TRBJ1-4	-	-	TGTGCCAGTAGTATAGCCCGAGAGAGGGGAGAAAAACTGTTTTTT	CASSIARERGEKLFF
TRBV7-3	TRBJ2-1	-	TRBD2	TGTGCCAGCAGCCCGGGGGGGAGAGCCCTCGGGGAGCAGTTCTTC	CASSPGGRALGEQFF
TRBV11-2	TRBJ1-3	-	-	TGTGCCAGCAGCTTTGGACTCTCTGGAAACACCATATATTTT	CASSFGLSGNTIYF
TRBV2	TRBJ1-6	-	-	TGTGCCAGCAGTGAGCGGCAGTTCAATTCACCCCTCCACTTT	CASSERQFNSPLHF
TRBV5-1	TRBJ1-5	-	-	TGCGCCAGCAGCTTGGGGGGGGCCGATCAGCCCCAGCATTTT	CASSLGGADQPQHF
TRBV5-4	TRBJ2-5	-	TRBD2	TGTGCCAGCAGCTTGACTAGCGGGAGCAAAGAGACCCAGTACTTC	CASSLTSGSKETQYF
TRBV28	TRBJ1-5	-	-	TGTGCCAGCAGTTTGCCCCCTGACCAGCCCCAGCATTTT	CASSLPPDQPQHF
TRBV30	TRBJ1-4	-	-	TGTGCCTGGAGTGTTAGCCCTGCCGACGCAACTAATGAAAAACTGTTTTTT	CAWSVSPADATNEKLFF
TRBV18	TRBJ2-4	-	TRBD1	TGTGCCAGCTCAACAGACAGGGGGGACATTCAGTACTTC	CASSTDRGDIQYF
TRBV14	TRBJ2-2	-	TRBD2	TGTGCCAGCAGCCCCCGTAGGGGACTAGCGAACACCGGGGAGCTGTTTTTT	CASSPRRGLANTGELFF
TRBV18	TRBJ1-1	-	-	TGTGCCAGCTCACCATCACAGGGAGGTCTGAACACTGAAGCTTTCTTT	CASSPSQGGLNTEAFF
TRBV6-4	TRBJ2-3	-	TRBD1	TGTGCCAGCAGTGACTTGGGCAGGGGGCGAGATACGCAGTATTTT	CASSDLGRGRDTQYF
TRBV28	TRBJ2-2	-	-	TGTGCCAGCAGTACTTCCAGGGCGGGCCCCGGGGAGCTGTTTTTT	CASSTSRAGPGELFF
TRBV28	TRBJ1-5	-	-	TGTGCCAGCAGTACCACGGGACGGGTCACGCCCCAGCATTTT	CASSTTGRVTPQHF
TRBV2	TRBJ2-7	once	-	TGTGCCAGCAGCGCCGAGGGTGTCTCCTACGAGCAGTACTTC	CASSAEGVSYEQYF
TRBV27	TRBJ1-5	-	-	TGTGCCAGCAGCCGACGGGATAGCAATCAGCCCCAGCATTTT	CASSRRDSNQPQHF
TRBV30	TRBJ1-6	-	TRBD1	TGTGCCTGGAGTCGGGACAGGGTGAATTCACCCCTCCACTTT	CAWSRDRVNSPLHF
TRBV5-1	TRBJ2-1	-	TRBD2	TGCGCCAGCAGCTTAACTAGCGGGTTCTACAATGAGCAGTTCTTC	CASSLTSGFYNEQFF
TRBV2	TRBJ1-4	-	-	TGTGCCAGCAGGGCCAGGGCCGTTAATGAAAAACTGTTTTTT	CASRARAVNEKLFF
TRBV6-5	TRBJ1-2	-	TRBD1	TGTGCCAGCAGTCGGACAGGGGCCAACTATGGCTACACCTTC	CASSRTGANYGYTF
TRBV5-1	TRBJ2-3	-	TRBD2	TGCGCCAGCAGCTGGGGGACTAGCGGGAGCCCAGATACGCAGTATTTT	CASSWGTSGSPDTQYF
TRBV4-1	TRBJ2-2	once	-	TGCGCCAGCAGCCAAGGTTCCCCCCCAGGGGAGCTGTTTTTT	CASSQGSPPGELFF
TRBV28	TRBJ2-1	-	-	TGTGCCAGCAGTCCAGCGGGCCACTACAATGAGCAGTTCTTC	CASSPAGHYNEQFF
TRBV6-5	TRBJ1-6	-	-	TGTGCCAGCCGAAGGCTACGAGGGGAGTTCTCACCCCTCCACTTT	CASRRLRGEFSPLHF
TRBV10-3	TRBJ1-5	-	TRBD1	TGTGCCATTAGTCCCGGGACAGTGGGAGGGCCCCAGCATTTT	CAISPGTVGGPQHF
TRBV5-6	TRBJ2-2	-	-	TGTGCCAGCAGCTACGTACAGGGCTTTACCGGGGAGCTGTTTTTT	CASSYVQGFTGELFF
TRBV7-9	TRBJ1-4	-	-	TGTGCCAGCAGCTCGGGCTCCGGGGATGAAAAACTGTTTTTT	CASSSGSGDEKLFF
TRBV4-1	TRBJ2-7	-	-	TGCGCCAGCAGCCAAGATCAGACGGTGGCCTACGAGCAGTACTTC	CASSQDQTVAYEQYF
TRBV5-6	TRBJ1-1	-	TRBD1	TGTGCCAGCGCAGCCGCTCCCGGGACAGGCACTGAAGCTTTCTTT	CASAAAPGTGTEAFF
TRBV7-8	TRBJ2-1	-	TRBD2	TGTGCCAGCAGCCCGGAGCGGGGGTACTTCTCCTACAATGAGCAGTTCTTC	CASSPERGYFSYNEQFF
TRBV20-1	TRBJ1-2	few	-	TGCAGTGCTAGTCCGAATGGCTACACCTTC	CSASPNGYTF
TRBV7-3	TRBJ2-1	once	-	TGTGCCAGCAGCTTAAGCAAATACAATGAGCAGTTCTTC	CASSLSKYNEQFF
TRBV6-5	TRBJ2-2	-	TRBD2	TGTGCCAGCAGTTTTCGGGCTAGCGGAAGCACCGGGGAGCTGTTTTTT	CASSFRASGSTGELFF
TRBV7-9	TRBJ2-1	-	-	TGTGCCAGCAGCTTAGCGGGGGGACAGTACAATGAGCAGTTCTTC	CASSLAGGQYNEQFF